The clone carrying this T cell receptor (beta chain) was observed a single time. Its antigen is undetermined. From germline, CDR1 is SNHLY and CDR2 FYNNEI. V gave up 5 bases and J gave up 4 bases; unmatched junction bases: 7. The CDR3 runs to 15 residues. The data are from a study of OX40 agonist ivuxolimab in advanced cancers. Study overall: Two patients with cutaneous melanoma and one with hepatocellular carcinoma, three in total, showed partial responses.

The method was immunoSEQ multiplex PCR; TCRdb's version includes in-frame clones alone and lacks a portion of them. The sample records 45,000 to 60,000 clones, more than 75% being singletons. Whole-study findings and limits: In the 0.1 to 3.0 mg/kg range, CD4+ and CD8+ blood T cells had expanded clonally by week 6.

This specimen consisted of CD4+ or CD8+ T cells sorted from blood, obtained in a trial of the OX40 agonist ivuxolimab. The TCR originated in an adult with an advanced solid tumor such as melanoma, head and neck, liver or kidney cancer. The chain links TRBV2 to TRBJ2-2; 7 nucleotides line up with TRBD1. CDR3 nucleotide sequence: TGTGCCAGCAGTTATGAGGGGGCGCGCACCGGGGAGCTGTTTTTT. This gives the protein CASSYEGARTGELFF. The entire variable domain, with the rest obtained from reference TRBV2 and TRBJ2-2, is as follows: EPEVTQTPSHQVTQMGQEVILRCVPISNHLYFYWYRQILGQKVEFLVSFYNNEISEKSEIFDDQFSVERPDGSNFTLKIRSTKLEDSAMYFCASSYEGARTGELFFGEGSRLTVL.